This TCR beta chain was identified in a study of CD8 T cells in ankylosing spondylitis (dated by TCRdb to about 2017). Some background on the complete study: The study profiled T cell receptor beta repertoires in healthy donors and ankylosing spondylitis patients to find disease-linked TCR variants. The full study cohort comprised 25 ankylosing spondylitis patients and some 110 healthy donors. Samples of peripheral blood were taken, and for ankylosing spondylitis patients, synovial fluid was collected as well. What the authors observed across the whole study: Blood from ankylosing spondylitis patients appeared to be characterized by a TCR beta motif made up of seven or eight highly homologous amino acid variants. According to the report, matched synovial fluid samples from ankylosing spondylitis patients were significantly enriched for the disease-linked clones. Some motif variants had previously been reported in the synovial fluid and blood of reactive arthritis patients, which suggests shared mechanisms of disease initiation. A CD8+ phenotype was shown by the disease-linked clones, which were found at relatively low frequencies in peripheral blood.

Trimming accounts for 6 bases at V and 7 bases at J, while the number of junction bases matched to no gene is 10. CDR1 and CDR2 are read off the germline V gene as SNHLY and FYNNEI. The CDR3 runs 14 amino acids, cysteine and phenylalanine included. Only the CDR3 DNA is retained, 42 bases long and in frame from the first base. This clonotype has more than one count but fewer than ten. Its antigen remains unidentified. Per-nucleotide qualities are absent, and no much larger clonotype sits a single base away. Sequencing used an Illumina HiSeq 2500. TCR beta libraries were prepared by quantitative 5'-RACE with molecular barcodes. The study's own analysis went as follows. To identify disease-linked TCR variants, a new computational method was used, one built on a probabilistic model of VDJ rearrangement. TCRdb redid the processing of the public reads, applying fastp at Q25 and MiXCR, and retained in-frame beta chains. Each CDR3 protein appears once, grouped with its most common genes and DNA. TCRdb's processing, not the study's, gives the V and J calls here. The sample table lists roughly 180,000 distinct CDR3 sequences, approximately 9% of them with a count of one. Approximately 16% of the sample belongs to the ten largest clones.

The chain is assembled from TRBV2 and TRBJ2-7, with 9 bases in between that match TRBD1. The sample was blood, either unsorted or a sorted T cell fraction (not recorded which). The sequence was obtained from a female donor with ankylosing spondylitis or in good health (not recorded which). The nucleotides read TGTGCCAGCAGCACACAGGACAGGGGCTGGGAGCAGTACTTC. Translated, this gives CASSTQDRGWEQYF. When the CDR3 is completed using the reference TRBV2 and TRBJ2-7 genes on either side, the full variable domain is EPEVTQTPSHQVTQMGQEVILRCVPISNHLYFYWYRQILGQKVEFLVSFYNNEISEKSEIFDDQFSVERPDGSNFTLKIRSTKLEDSAMYFCASSTQDRGWEQYFGPGTRLTVT.